Detailed here is one TCR beta chain. TCR beta CDR3 amplification used RNA transcripts. The authors performed first-round RT-PCR with HTBI primers and then a second-round multiplex PCR. A single record per CDR3 protein comes from TCRdb applying MiXCR to the multiplex PCR reads. Found here are about 660,000 distinct CDR3 sequences, more than 40% of them singletons; the top ten hold more than 3%. This sample is drawn from a study of Graves' ophthalmopathy and Graves' hyperthyroidism. Orbital computed tomography, thyroid ultrasound, TRAb, serum thyroxine and clinical symptoms formed the basis of diagnosis. The source of this sequence is an adult man with Graves' ophthalmopathy. The sequenced sample consisted of peripheral blood.

The CDR3 is CASSGIGGKTQYF. CDR3 DNA: TGCGCCAGCAGCGGGATAGGGGGCAAGACCCAGTACTTC. The chain joins TRBV5-1 to TRBJ2-5, with 7 bases aligning to TRBD1. CDR1 SGHRS and CDR2 YFSETQ come from the germline V gene. The length of the CDR3 is 13 residues. The V segment lost 4 bases and the J segment 6 bases; nucleotides outside the gene matches: 6.